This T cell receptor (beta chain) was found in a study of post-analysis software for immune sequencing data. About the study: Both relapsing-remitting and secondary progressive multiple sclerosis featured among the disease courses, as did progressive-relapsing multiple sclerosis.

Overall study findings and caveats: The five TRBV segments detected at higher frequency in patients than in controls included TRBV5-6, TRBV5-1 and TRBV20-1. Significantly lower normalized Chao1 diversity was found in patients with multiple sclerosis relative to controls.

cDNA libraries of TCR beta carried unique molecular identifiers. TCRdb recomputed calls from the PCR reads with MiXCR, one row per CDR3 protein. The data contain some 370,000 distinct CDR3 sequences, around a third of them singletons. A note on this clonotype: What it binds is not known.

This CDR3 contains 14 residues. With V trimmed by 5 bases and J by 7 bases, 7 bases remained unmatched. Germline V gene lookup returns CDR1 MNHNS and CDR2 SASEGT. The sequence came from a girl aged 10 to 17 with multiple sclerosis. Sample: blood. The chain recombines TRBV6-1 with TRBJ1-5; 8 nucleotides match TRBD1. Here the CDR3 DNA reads TGTGCCAGCAGTAGAGGGACAGGAAACCAGCCCCAGCATTTT. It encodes CASSRGTGNQPQHF.